These T cell receptor beta chains were read from a single sample in a study of blood T cell repertoires in COVID-19. The data were produced by immunoSEQ multiplex PCR, yet TCRdb's version contains in-frame clones alone and is incomplete. The sample shows roughly 250,000 clones, roughly 90% of them seen only once. The specimen sequenced was peripheral blood. The receptors here all came from a man aged 55 to 70 who had recovered from COVID-19. The CDR3 runs from the conserved cysteine through the conserved F or W. Each record gives: V gene, CDR3 length, J gene, clone size, CDR3 protein. Where a row states a size, it is once, few, many or the class of an expanded clone; other rows omit it.

TRBV20-1	15	TRBJ1-3	.	CSASWATGVGNTIYF
TRBV12-3/TRBV12-4	13	TRBJ2-4	.	CASSRDSINIQYF
TRBV18	15	TRBJ1-5	.	CASSMGQGGNQPQHF
TRBV5-1	17	TRBJ2-3	.	CASSLGSGGRSTDTQYF
TRBV19	15	TRBJ2-3	.	CASSRDSSSTDTQYF
TRBV18	15	TRBJ1-5	.	CASSPRTGEYQPQHF
TRBV9	16	TRBJ1-1	.	CASSVRTGIRNTEAFF
TRBV3-1/TRBV3-2	13	TRBJ1-2	many	CASSQARGHGYTF
TRBV18	13	TRBJ2-3	.	CASSPSLTDTQYF
TRBV5-4	17	TRBJ2-2	once	CASSHQRGGGNTGELFF
TRBV7-9	13	TRBJ1-5	few	CAASLSGNQPQHF
TRBV29-1	15	TRBJ2-3	.	CSVIPGTGATDTQYF
TRBV9	14	TRBJ1-6	.	CASSVELHNSPLHF
TRBV5-1	15	TRBJ2-5	once	CASSLTGMYQETQYF
TRBV18	15	TRBJ1-2	.	CASSPMVGTNYGYTF
TRBV6-5	14	TRBJ1-2	.	CASSPQGLVYGYTF